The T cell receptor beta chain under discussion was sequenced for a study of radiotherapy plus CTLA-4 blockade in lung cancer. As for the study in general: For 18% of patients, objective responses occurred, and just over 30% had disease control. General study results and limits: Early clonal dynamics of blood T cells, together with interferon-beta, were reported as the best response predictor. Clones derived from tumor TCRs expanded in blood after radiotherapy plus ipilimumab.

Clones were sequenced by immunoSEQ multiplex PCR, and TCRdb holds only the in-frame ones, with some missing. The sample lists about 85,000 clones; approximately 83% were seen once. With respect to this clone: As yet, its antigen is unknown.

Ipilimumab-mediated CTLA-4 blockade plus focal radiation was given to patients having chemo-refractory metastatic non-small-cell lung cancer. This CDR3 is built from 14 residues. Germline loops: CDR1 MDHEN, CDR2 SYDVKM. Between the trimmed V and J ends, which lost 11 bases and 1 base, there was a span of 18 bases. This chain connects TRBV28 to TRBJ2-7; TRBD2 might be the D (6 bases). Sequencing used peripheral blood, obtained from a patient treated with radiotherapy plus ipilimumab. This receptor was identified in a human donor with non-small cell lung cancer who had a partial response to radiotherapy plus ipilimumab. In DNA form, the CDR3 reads TGTGCCTCTAGGACCGGGGGTAGGTCCTACGAGCAGTACTTC. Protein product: CASRTGGRSYEQYF.